This T cell receptor beta chain is from a study of blood T cell repertoires in COVID-19. Across the whole study: The samples span acute and convalescent COVID-19 from the United States, Italy and Spain. The cDNA or gDNA used as material had been derived from T cells, B-cell-depleted T cells, or PBMCs.

Germline trimming cut 3 bases from V and 4 bases from J; bases unmatched to any gene: 7. The CDR3 consists of 15 residues. CDR1 and CDR2 from the germline V gene are KGHSH and LQKENI. How the authors handled the data: Amplification with reference gene primers provided the estimates of nucleated cell counts. Generated by immunoSEQ multiplex PCR, the TCRdb table keeps only in-frame clones and is missing some. The V and J calls and the clone size are those of that table, but D and trimming were determined from the DNA. This table has some 67,000 clones, approximately 88% appearing once. The receptor was derived from a woman of 80 years or more with acute or convalescent COVID-19. The sequenced material came from peripheral blood. The chain carries TRBV18 and TRBJ2-5; 8 bases fit TRBD1. This chain's CDR3 is CASSPATGGGETQYF. CDR3 DNA sequence: TGTGCCAGCTCACCGGCTACAGGGGGTGGAGAGACCCAGTACTTC. The full variable domain, completed using reference TRBV18 and TRBJ2-5, is NAGVMQNPRHLVRRRGQEARLRCSPMKGHSHVYWYRQLPEEGLKFMVYLQKENIIDESGMPKERFSAEFPKEGPSILRIQQVVRGDSAAYFCASSPATGGGETQYFGPGTRLLVL.